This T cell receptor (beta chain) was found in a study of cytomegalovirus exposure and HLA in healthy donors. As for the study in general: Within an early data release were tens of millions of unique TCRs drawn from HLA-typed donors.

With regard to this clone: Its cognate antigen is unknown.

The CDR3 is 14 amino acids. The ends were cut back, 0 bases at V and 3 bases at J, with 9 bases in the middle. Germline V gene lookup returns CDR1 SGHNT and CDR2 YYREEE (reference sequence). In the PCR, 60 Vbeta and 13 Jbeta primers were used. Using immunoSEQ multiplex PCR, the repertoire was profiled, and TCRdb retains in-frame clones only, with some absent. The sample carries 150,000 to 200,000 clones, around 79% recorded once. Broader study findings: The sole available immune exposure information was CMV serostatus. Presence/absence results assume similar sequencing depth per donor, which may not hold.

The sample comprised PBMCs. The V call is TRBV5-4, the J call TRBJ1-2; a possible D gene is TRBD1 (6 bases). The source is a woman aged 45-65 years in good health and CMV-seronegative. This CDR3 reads CASSLAGGHYGYTF. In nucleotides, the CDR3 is TGTGCCAGCAGCTTGGCGGGGGGCCACTATGGCTACACCTTC.